The 23 T cell receptor beta chains presented below share a single source sample, sequenced in a study of cytomegalovirus exposure and HLA in healthy donors. A multiplex PCR was run with 60 Vbeta primers and 13 Jbeta primers. Measured with immunoSEQ multiplex PCR; TCRdb has only the in-frame clones, and not every one. The sample lists about 130,000 clones; more than 65% were seen once. The sequenced material came from PBMCs. The receptors were sampled from a man aged 18 to 29 in good health and CMV-seropositive.

The chain uses TRBV6-5 and TRBJ2-3; D is unclear. Germline CDR1 MNHEY, CDR2 SVGAGI. V shed 0 bases and J shed 0 bases, with 4 bases lying between them. The CDR3 extends over 14 amino acids. The CDR3 DNA reads as TGTGCCAGCAGTTACTCGGGCAGCACAGATACGCAGTATTTT. Translating gives CASSYSGSTDTQYF.

This clone was counted a single time. The V call is TRBV6-5, the J call TRBJ2-6; D is ambiguous. The CDR3 length is 16 residues. Germline V gene lookup returns CDR1 MNHEY and CDR2 SVGAGI. V lost 0 bases and J 0 bases, leaving 6 bases between the germline ends. In nucleotides, the CDR3 is TGTGCCAGCAGTTACTCATTCAGCTCTGGGGCCAACGTCCTGACTTTC. Its translation: CASSYSFSSGANVLTF.

The chain joins TRBV15 to TRBJ1-6; D possibly corresponds to TRBD1 (6 bases). The CDR3 has 14 residues. Trimming took off 0 bases at V and 7 bases at J, with 7 bases between the two ends. Germline CDR1 reads LNHNV; CDR2 reads YYDKDF (reference sequence). In DNA form, the CDR3 reads TGTGCCACCAGCAGAGATGGGGGCAATTCACCCCTCCACTTT. Its translation: CATSRDGGNSPLHF.

V usage is TRBV6-1 and J usage is TRBJ2-1, with 10 bases identical to TRBD2. The CDR3 contains 15 residues. Germline V lookup: CDR1 MNHNS, CDR2 SASEGT. After removal of 4 bases from V and 4 bases from J, the junction contained 4 bases not matched to a gene. The CDR3 protein is CASSGSGRDYNEQFF. CDR3 DNA sequence: TGTGCCAGCAGTGGAAGCGGGAGGGATTACAATGAGCAGTTCTTC.

In the case of this clone: A junction end diverges from the germline sequence, so it may reflect a read error. V gene TRBV20-1 combines with J gene TRBJ1-1, with D hard to call. The CDR3 is 11 residues long. The germline V gene has CDR1 DFQATT and CDR2 SNEGSKA (reference sequence). CDR3 DNA sequence: TGCAGTGCTAGAGATTCGGCAGGCCAGACATTT. It specifies CSARDSAGQTF.

The chain combines TRBV5-4 with TRBJ2-5, with D perhaps matching TRBD2 (6 bases). This CDR3 is built from 14 residues. Germline CDR1 SGHNT, CDR2 YYREEE (reference sequence). Trimming took off 1 base at V and 4 bases at J, with 11 bases between the two ends. The CDR3: CASSLFSGTETQYF. The CDR3, as DNA: TGTGCCAGCAGCTTGTTTAGCGGTACAGAGACCCAGTACTTC. The full variable domain, its missing parts supplied by reference TRBV5-4 and TRBJ2-5, is ETGVTQSPTHLIKTRGQQVTLRCSSQSGHNTVSWYQQALGQGPQFIFQYYREEENGRGNFPPRFSGLQFPNYSSELNVNALELDDSALYLCASSLFSGTETQYFGPGTRLLVL.

The CDR3, as DNA: TGCGCCAGCAGCCAGTCGCAGCGGCCGGGCTCCAACTATGGCTACACCTTC. Encoded protein: CASSQSQRPGSNYGYTF. The chain is built from TRBV4-1 and TRBJ1-2; D is unresolved. Germline V lookup: CDR1 MGHRA, CDR2 YSYEKL. CDR3 length equals 17 residues. Trimming removed 3 bases at V and 2 bases at J, with 19 bases between.

CDR3 residues: CASSLATTSGSGAKNIQYF. The DNA for the CDR3 is TGTGCCAGCAGCTTAGCTACGACTAGCGGGAGCGGGGCCAAAAACATTCAGTACTTC. The gene calls are TRBV11-2 and TRBJ2-4, with TRBD2 matching over 12 bases. The germline V gene encodes CDR1 SGHAT and CDR2 FQNNGV. This CDR3 is built from 19 residues. The V gene end was trimmed by 1 base and the J gene end by 1 base; junction bases not matched to a gene: 8.

The chain couples TRBV7-2 to TRBJ2-1; TRBD2 matches at 9 bases. The CDR3 extends over 14 amino acids. With V trimmed by 2 bases and J by 7 bases, 3 bases remained unmatched. Germline V lookup: CDR1 SGHTA, CDR2 FQGNSA. The CDR3 nucleotides are TGTGCCAGCAGCTTACGGGCGGGAGGGAATGAGCAGTTCTTC. Translating gives CASSLRAGGNEQFF.

This CDR3 reads CASSPPGQIDTGELFF. The DNA of the CDR3 is TGTGCCAGCTCACCACCGGGGCAAATCGACACCGGGGAGCTGTTTTTT. The chain combines TRBV18 with TRBJ2-2, with D maybe TRBD1 (5 bases). The ends were cut back, 0 bases at V and 3 bases at J, with 11 bases in the middle. The CDR3 length is 16 residues. From germline, CDR1 is KGHSH and CDR2 LQKENI.

J is TRBJ2-1 and V is TRBV6-6, with TRBD1 matching over 7 bases. The trim removed 8 bases at V and 5 bases at J, leaving 12 bases unmatched. Looked up from germline, CDR1 is MNHNY and CDR2 is SVGAGI (reference sequence). The CDR3 is 15 amino acids. The CDR3 region is CASLGKGASHNEQFF. CDR3 DNA: TGTGCCAGCCTGGGAAAGGGGGCATCCCACAATGAGCAGTTCTTC.

The gene calls are TRBV27 and TRBJ2-4; unclear D gene. From germline, CDR1 is MNHEY and CDR2 SMNVEV (reference sequence). The CDR3 spans 16 residues. Between the trimmed V and J ends, which lost 4 bases and 3 bases, there was a span of 16 bases. The DNA for the CDR3 is TGTGCCAGCAGTTCCCTCAGCGCCCATTTCAAAAACATTCAGTACTTC. This codes for CASSSLSAHFKNIQYF.

This chain joins TRBV2 and TRBJ2-5; 9 bases are a match to TRBD1. This CDR3 is built from 17 residues. The V segment lost 6 bases and the J segment 5 bases; nucleotides outside the gene matches: 16. CDR1 SNHLY and CDR2 FYNNEI come from the germline V gene. The CDR3 DNA follows: TGTGCCAGCAGAAGGGGACAGGGACTATTCGGGCGGGAGACCCAGTACTTC. Translated: CASRRGQGLFGRETQYF.

The chain carries TRBV11-2 and TRBJ1-6; D perhaps matches TRBD1 (5 bases). The CDR3 is 14 residues long. V lost 4 bases, J lost 10 bases, and 14 bases lay in between. The V gene's germline CDR1 is SGHAT and CDR2 FQNNGV. CDR3 sequence: CASSYPGGGSPLHF. The CDR3 nucleotides are TGTGCCAGCAGCTACCCTGGGGGGGGATCACCCCTCCACTTT.

The V gene is TRBV11-2, the J gene TRBJ2-1; a possible D gene is TRBD2 (6 bases). With 2 bases removed from V and 5 bases from J, the gap between germline ends came to 13 bases. CDR1 and CDR2 from the germline V gene are SGHAT and FQNNGV. The CDR3 has 15 amino acids. The CDR3 region has the DNA TGTGCCAGCAGCTTATACGGGAGCGCAGACAATGAGCAGTTCTTC. Its translation is CASSLYGSADNEQFF. Full variable domain (rest looked up from reference TRBV11-2 and TRBJ2-1): EAGVAQSPRYKIIEKRQSVAFWCNPISGHATLYWYQQILGQGPKLLIQFQNNGVVDDSQLPKDRFSAERLKGVDSTLKIQPAKLEDSAVYLCASSLYGSADNEQFFGPGTRLTVL.

J is TRBJ1-2 and V is TRBV6-6, with no clear D. There are 14 residues in the CDR3. Trimming took 4 bases from V and 2 from J, leaving 11 bases between them. CDR1 MNHNY and CDR2 SVGAGI come from the germline V gene (reference sequence). The CDR3 nucleotides are TGTGCCAGCAGTTTCGACTCGGGGAACTATGGCTACACCTTC. Translating it yields CASSFDSGNYGYTF.

The J gene is TRBJ2-5, the V gene TRBV5-1, with D possibly matching TRBD1 (5 bases). The V and J ends lost 0 bases and 2 bases respectively, with 5 bases between them. Germline V gene lookup returns CDR1 SGHRS and CDR2 YFSETQ. The CDR3 loop spans 13 amino acids. The CDR3 spells CASSLGQQETQYF. The CDR3 nucleotides read TGCGCCAGCAGCTTGGGACAGCAAGAGACCCAGTACTTC.

This clone was recorded once. The chain links TRBV5-1 to TRBJ2-1, with 9 bases lining up with TRBD1. This CDR3 comprises 16 residues. Germline V gene sequence: CDR1 SGHRS, CDR2 YFSETQ. V was pared by 2 bases and J by 8 bases, with 11 bases of the junction left unmatched. CDR3 nucleotides: TGCGCCAGCAGCTTTTCCCCGGGACAGGGCGTCTATGAGCAGTTCTTC. This encodes CASSFSPGQGVYEQFF.

The rearrangement joins TRBV6-5 to TRBJ2-5, with D unclear. V was trimmed by 6 bases and J by 0 bases, leaving 11 bases between them. CDR1 is MNHEY, CDR2 SVGAGI, per germline. The CDR3 spans 14 residues. CDR3 sequence reads: CASRSPAYQETQYF. For the CDR3, the DNA is TGTGCCAGCAGATCCCCAGCGTACCAAGAGACCCAGTACTTC.

To note about this clone: Additional DNA sequences in this sample encode the identical CDR3. The rearrangement links TRBV5-1 to TRBJ2-1; 10 bases align to TRBD2. Per the germline V gene, CDR1 is SGHRS and CDR2 is YFSETQ. Germline trimming cut 0 bases from V and 3 bases from J; bases unmatched to any gene: 0. The CDR3 sequence is 15 residues long. The CDR3 DNA is TGCGCCAGCAGCTTGGGACTAGCGGGCTACAATGAGCAGTTCTTC. This encodes CASSLGLAGYNEQFF.

The V and J genes are TRBV29-1 and TRBJ1-1; tentative D call: TRBD1 (6 bases). Germline loops: CDR1 SQVTM, CDR2 ANQGSEA. The ends were cut back, 6 bases at V and 5 bases at J, with 13 bases in the middle. This CDR3 has 12 amino acids. The CDR3 spells CSVQQGGTEAFF. CDR3 DNA sequence: TGCAGCGTCCAACAGGGTGGTACTGAAGCTTTCTTT. The full variable domain, its missing parts supplied by reference TRBV29-1 and TRBJ1-1, is SAVISQKPSRDICQRGTSLTIQCQVDSQVTMMFWYRQQPGQSLTLIATANQGSEATYESGFVIDKFPISRPNLTFSTLTVSNMSPEDSSIYLCSVQQGGTEAFFGQGTRLTVV.

This clone has more than one count but fewer than ten. The rearrangement links TRBV19 to TRBJ1-1, with 7 bases identical to TRBD1. CDR3 size: 15 residues. Trimming took 3 bases from V and 1 from J; bases not matched to a gene: 5. CDR1 LNHDA and CDR2 SQIVND come from the germline V gene (reference sequence). The CDR3 protein is CASSISGTANTEAFF. CDR3 DNA: TGTGCCAGTAGTATTTCCGGGACAGCGAACACTGAAGCTTTCTTT.

The chain is built from TRBV5-1 and TRBJ2-3; perhaps TRBD1 as D (6 bases). CDR1 and CDR2 (germline): SGHRS, YFSETQ. The V end was cut by 4 bases, the J end by 2 bases, with 11 bases between. The CDR3 extends over 14 amino acids. The CDR3 DNA reads TGCGCCAGCAGCACAGGACAGTACACAGATACGCAGTATTTT. Translating gives CASSTGQYTDTQYF.